This T cell receptor beta chain was documented in a study of T cells in Graves' hyperthyroidism and ophthalmopathy (dated by TCRdb to the late 2010s). The study in broad terms: Peripheral blood was sampled at the time of initial diagnosis, prior to any treatment. To identify TCR V-J signatures that set the groups apart, the researchers used a discovery cohort of more than 95 patients, made up of under 50 with Graves' ophthalmopathy and 57 with stable Graves' hyperthyroidism. Whether ophthalmopathy could be predicted prospectively was tested in an independent validation cohort made up of fewer than 20 hyperthyroidism patients plus 17 patients who later progressed to ophthalmopathy. For training and testing, the 80 to 100 patients in the discovery cohort were randomly divided in a 7:3 ratio. In addition, the study compared T-cell repertoires in thyroid tissue and in blood from over 5 Graves' hyperthyroidism patients. After blood sampling, hyperthyroidism patients were treated with methimazole at a starting dose of 30 mg daily, and ophthalmopathy patients were treated with high-dose intravenous methylprednisolone. The paper describes TCR Vbeta CDR3 sequencing of 140 or so peripheral blood samples, made up of 40 to 45 ophthalmopathy patients, more than 70 hyperthyroidism patients and 17 progressor patients. What the authors observed across the whole study: Ophthalmopathy was separated from stable hyperthyroidism by a 13 V-J signature model, with around 90% sensitivity and approximately 84% specificity obtained in cross-validation and 80%/75% obtained in testing. In validation, progression to ophthalmopathy was predicted by the model with around 70% sensitivity and 72% to 85% specificity, a median of roughly six months before onset. No statistical method was used to set the sample size in advance, and investigators knew the group allocation. Most expanded thyroid clonotypes (frequency above 0.001) were also detected in blood, a finding suggesting that blood repertoires may reflect thyroid immune responses.

Stable Graves' hyperthyroidism was defined as no progression to ophthalmopathy during 18 months of follow-up. Hyperthyroidism patients were aged 18 to 65 years and newly diagnosed, with disease duration of less than 2 months. Exclusion was applied to patients with uncontrolled infections, other autoimmune diseases, pregnancy or lactation. Diagnoses relied on clinical symptoms, serum thyroxine and TRAb, thyroid ultrasound and orbital computed tomography. PBMCs were separated from approximately 9.9 ml of fresh peripheral blood using Ficoll-Paque density gradient centrifugation. Trizol reagent was used to extract total RNA, and RNA quality was then checked on an Agilent 2100 Bioanalyzer. The TCR beta CDR3 regions were amplified from the RNA transcripts. A first-round RT-PCR of the TCR CDR3 used the HTBI primer set with the Qiagen OneStep RT-PCR kit. Libraries were constructed in a second round of multiplex PCR, after which size selection and purification were performed. Paired-end sequencing of the libraries was performed with 100 bp reads on an Illumina HiSeq2000. Concerning the study's data processing: SOAPnuke was used to process the raw data, removing reads that contained adapters or uncalled bases, had a mean Phred below 15, or lacked an exact match to the constant primer or identifier. High-quality paired reads were merged using COPE v1.2.5, and each unique nucleotide sequence was defined as a clonotype. Clonotypes were aligned to IMGT TRBV, TRBD and TRBJ reference segments using MiTCR v1.1. Analysis was restricted to V-J combinations with a frequency above 0.0001, which covered roughly 99% of repertoires. A TCS score was defined as the ratio of F50 (clonal expansion) to E x V (chaos), with BLOSUM62-based TCRdist applied between CDR3 peptides within each V-J. Welch's t-statistics and random forest reduced approximately 520 V-J features to roughly 13, which were used in a naive Bayes classifier (R e1071). The Morisita-Horn index was used to measure how similar the thyroid and blood repertoires were. TCRdb applied fastp at Q25 and MiXCR to the public reads, then kept only in-frame beta chains. CDR3 protein duplicates are merged, each entry listing the most common genes and DNA. TCRdb assigned the V and J calls; the authors' analysis was not used. The sample records around 800,000 distinct CDR3 sequences, 35% to 45% of which are singletons. The top ten constitute 7.5% to 9.5% of the sample.

Notes on this clonotype: It lacks a known antigen. No base quality information exists; no much larger clone differs at one position.

CDR1 SNHLY and CDR2 FYNNEI are derived from the germline V gene. V gives up 11 bases and J gives up 5 bases, and the segment between their germline ends measures 9 bases. There are 11 amino acids in the CDR3, from cysteine to phenylalanine inclusive. CDR3 DNA is the only sequence kept; it has 33 bases, read in frame from the first base. The sample was blood. The sequence links TRBV2 to TRBJ1-4; D gene: possibly TRBD1, on 6 matching bases. The origin of this receptor is a young man with Graves' hyperthyroidism. The sequenced DNA: TGTGCCGGAGGACAGAATGAAAAACTGTTTTTT. Translated, this gives CAGGQNEKLFF. The full variable domain, with segments outside the CDR3 supplied by the reference TRBV2 and TRBJ1-4 proteins, appears as EPEVTQTPSHQVTQMGQEVILRCVPISNHLYFYWYRQILGQKVEFLVSFYNNEISEKSEIFDDQFSVERPDGSNFTLKIRSTKLEDSAMYFCAGGQNEKLFFGSGTQLSVL.